This T cell receptor beta chain appears in the sequencing data of a study of OX40 agonist ivuxolimab in advanced cancers. Study-level information: As their treatment, patients were administered ivuxolimab, an agonistic anti-OX40 (CD134) antibody. There were three patients with partial responses, one having hepatocellular carcinoma and two cutaneous melanoma.

The ends were cut back, 0 bases at V and 2 bases at J, with 7 bases in the middle. CDR1 is LNHDA and CDR2 is SQIVND in the germline V gene (reference sequence). The CDR3 has 14 amino acids. The study, taken as a whole, reports: Averaged across samples, CD8+ T cells carried more expanded clones than CD4+ did. CD4+ and CD8+ blood T cells expanded clonally by week 6 at 0.1 to 3.0 mg/kg.

The data were produced by immunoSEQ multiplex PCR, yet TCRdb's version contains in-frame clones alone and is incomplete. The sample contains roughly 69,000 clones, around 90% of which appear only once. Details on this clone: No antigen is known for it. The sample carries other DNA sequences with the same CDR3.

This TCR came from an adult with an advanced solid tumor such as melanoma, head and neck, liver or kidney cancer. J is TRBJ2-5 and V is TRBV19; D unresolved. Sequenced here: CD4+ or CD8+ T cells sorted from blood, sampled in a trial of the OX40 agonist ivuxolimab. CDR3 nucleotide sequence: TGTGCCAGTAGTATAGATCGGAGACAAGAGACCCAGTACTTC. It yields the protein CASSIDRRQETQYF.